The rows below give T cell receptor beta chains drawn from one sample of a study of CD8 T cells in ankylosing spondylitis. One entry per CDR3 protein, called by TCRdb with MiXCR from the 5' RACE reads. The sample includes approximately 220,000 distinct CDR3 sequences, more than 25% seen only once; the top ten take under 7%. The specimen was blood, either unsorted or a sorted T cell fraction (not recorded which). Receptor source: a male donor with ankylosing spondylitis or in good health (not recorded which). Each CDR3 is given with its conserved first and last residue. The order of the fields is CDR3 protein, CDR3 DNA, clone size, D gene, V gene, J gene. D genes are given only for firm matches. Not every row has a clone size; where given, it reads once, few, many or a size class.

CDR3aa: CSATVRTDTQYF
CDR3nt: TGCAGTGCAACAGTTAGAACAGATACGCAGTATTTT
abundance: many
d_gene: NA
v_gene: TRBV20-1
j_gene: TRBJ2-3

CDR3aa: CASSPAGVNTEAFF
CDR3nt: TGTGCCAGCTCACCGGCAGGGGTAAATACTGAAGCTTTCTTT
abundance: many
d_gene: NA
v_gene: TRBV18
j_gene: TRBJ1-1

CDR3aa: CASGGLVGETQYF
CDR3nt: TGTGCCAGCGGAGGACTAGTAGGAGAGACCCAGTACTTC
abundance: many
d_gene: TRBD2
v_gene: TRBV9
j_gene: TRBJ2-5

CDR3aa: CSAGPIAGETQYF
CDR3nt: TGCAGTGCTGGACCAATAGCGGGAGAGACCCAGTACTTC
abundance: many
d_gene: TRBD2
v_gene: TRBV20-1
j_gene: TRBJ2-5

CDR3aa: CSARGTYNEQFF
CDR3nt: TGCAGCGCCAGAGGCACCTACAATGAGCAGTTCTTC
abundance: many
d_gene: NA
v_gene: TRBV29-1
j_gene: TRBJ2-1

CDR3aa: CARTRDKEETQYF
CDR3nt: TGCGCCAGGACGCGAGACAAAGAGGAGACCCAGTACTTC
abundance: NA
d_gene: NA
v_gene: TRBV5-1
j_gene: TRBJ2-5

CDR3aa: CSVGEGRVGEAFF
CDR3nt: TGCAGCGTTGGTGAGGGCAGGGTCGGTGAAGCTTTCTTT
abundance: many
d_gene: NA
v_gene: TRBV29-1
j_gene: TRBJ1-1

CDR3aa: CSARGDQDNSPLHF
CDR3nt: TGCAGTGCTAGAGGGGACCAAGATAATTCACCCCTCCACTTT
abundance: many
d_gene: NA
v_gene: TRBV20-1
j_gene: TRBJ1-6

CDR3aa: CASGPGTGGFAGANVLTF
CDR3nt: TGTGCCAGCGGACCCGGGACAGGGGGTTTCGCTGGGGCCAACGTCCTGACTTTC
abundance: many
d_gene: TRBD1
v_gene: TRBV3-1
j_gene: TRBJ2-6

CDR3aa: CASGRTGTGDNQPQHF
CDR3nt: TGTGCCAGCGGACGAACCGGGACAGGCGACAATCAGCCCCAGCATTTT
abundance: many
d_gene: TRBD1
v_gene: TRBV6-2/TRBV6-3
j_gene: TRBJ1-5

CDR3aa: CASSQETANTEAFF
CDR3nt: TGTGCCAGCAGCCAAGAGACTGCGAACACTGAAGCTTTCTTT
abundance: NA
d_gene: NA
v_gene: TRBV14
j_gene: TRBJ1-1

CDR3aa: CSAEAGGWQETQYF
CDR3nt: TGCAGTGCAGAAGCGGGAGGGTGGCAAGAGACCCAGTACTTC
abundance: few
d_gene: TRBD2
v_gene: TRBV20-1
j_gene: TRBJ2-5

CDR3aa: CSAYASVLGSYEQYF
CDR3nt: TGCAGTGCCTACGCCAGCGTCCTCGGGTCCTACGAGCAGTACTTC
abundance: NA
d_gene: NA
v_gene: TRBV20-1
j_gene: TRBJ2-7

CDR3aa: CASSLVVGADTQYF
CDR3nt: TGCGCCAGCAGCTTGGTTGTGGGAGCGGATACGCAGTATTTT
abundance: many
d_gene: NA
v_gene: TRBV5-1
j_gene: TRBJ2-3

CDR3aa: CASSQEATDYGYTF
CDR3nt: TGTGCCAGCAGCCAAGAAGCGACAGACTATGGCTACACCTTC
abundance: many
d_gene: NA
v_gene: TRBV4-2
j_gene: TRBJ1-2

CDR3aa: CASRPGTSGTTDTQYF
CDR3nt: TGTGCCAGCAGACCCGGGACTAGCGGGACCACAGATACGCAGTATTTT
abundance: few
d_gene: TRBD2
v_gene: TRBV12-3/TRBV12-4
j_gene: TRBJ2-3

CDR3aa: CASCQGYLGFGGYTF
CDR3nt: TGTGCCAGCTGCCAAGGATACTTGGGGTTCGGAGGCTACACCTTC
abundance: NA
d_gene: NA
v_gene: TRBV3-1
j_gene: TRBJ1-2

CDR3aa: CASSPQRDWSYEQYF
CDR3nt: TGTGCCAGCTCACCACAGAGGGATTGGTCCTACGAGCAGTACTTC
abundance: many
d_gene: NA
v_gene: TRBV18
j_gene: TRBJ2-7

CDR3aa: CASSFMGDSNQPQHF
CDR3nt: TGTGCCAGCAGTTTTATGGGCGATAGCAATCAGCCCCAGCATTTT
abundance: many
d_gene: NA
v_gene: TRBV12-3/TRBV12-4
j_gene: TRBJ1-5

CDR3aa: CASSLASGSREQYF
CDR3nt: TGCGCCAGCAGCTTGGCTAGCGGGAGCCGCGAGCAGTACTTC
abundance: many
d_gene: TRBD2
v_gene: TRBV5-1
j_gene: TRBJ2-7

CDR3aa: CASSPPGQHQETQYF
CDR3nt: TGTGCCAGCTCACCGCCGGGACAGCATCAAGAGACCCAGTACTTC
abundance: NA
d_gene: TRBD1
v_gene: TRBV18
j_gene: TRBJ2-5

CDR3aa: CSALSPYEKGETQYF
CDR3nt: TGCAGCGCTTTAAGCCCGTATGAAAAGGGAGAGACCCAGTACTTC
abundance: NA
d_gene: NA
v_gene: TRBV29-1
j_gene: TRBJ2-5

CDR3aa: CSARDDNNSPLHF
CDR3nt: TGCAGTGCTAGGGATGATAATAATTCACCCCTCCACTTT
abundance: NA
d_gene: NA
v_gene: TRBV20-1
j_gene: TRBJ1-6

CDR3aa: CASSTLRDQETQYF
CDR3nt: TGTGCCAGCAGTACCCTCCGGGACCAAGAGACCCAGTACTTC
abundance: many
d_gene: NA
v_gene: TRBV12-3/TRBV12-4
j_gene: TRBJ2-5

CDR3aa: CASSEERGGPDTQYF
CDR3nt: TGTGCCAGCAGTGAAGAGCGGGGGGGGCCAGATACGCAGTATTTT
abundance: few
d_gene: TRBD2
v_gene: TRBV6-1
j_gene: TRBJ2-3

CDR3aa: CASSLGTGSNNSPLHF
CDR3nt: TGCGCCAGCAGCTTGGGGACAGGATCAAATAATTCACCCCTCCACTTT
abundance: NA
d_gene: TRBD1
v_gene: TRBV5-1
j_gene: TRBJ1-6

CDR3aa: CSARLAGGVQFF
CDR3nt: TGCAGTGCTAGATTGGCAGGGGGAGTGCAGTTCTTC
abundance: NA
d_gene: TRBD1
v_gene: TRBV20-1
j_gene: TRBJ2-1

CDR3aa: CSARDLGRGLGDEQFF
CDR3nt: TGCAGTGCTAGAGACCTCGGCCGGGGACTAGGGGATGAGCAGTTCTTC
abundance: NA
d_gene: TRBD2
v_gene: TRBV20-1
j_gene: TRBJ2-1

CDR3aa: CASSYLAGTTDTQYF
CDR3nt: TGTGCCAGCAGTTATCTAGCGGGGACCACAGATACGCAGTATTTT
abundance: NA
d_gene: TRBD2
v_gene: TRBV12-3/TRBV12-4
j_gene: TRBJ2-3

CDR3aa: CASSQGVFYEQYF
CDR3nt: TGTGCCAGCAGCCAAGGTGTCTTCTACGAGCAGTACTTC
abundance: many
d_gene: NA
v_gene: TRBV14
j_gene: TRBJ2-7

CDR3aa: CASSQGPLAEGSAAQYF
CDR3nt: TGTGCCAGCAGCCAGGGTCCGCTAGCGGAGGGGTCCGCGGCCCAGTACTTC
abundance: few
d_gene: TRBD2
v_gene: TRBV7-8
j_gene: TRBJ2-5

CDR3aa: CASSLRQGRHEQFF
CDR3nt: TGTGCCAGCAGCTTGCGACAGGGAAGGCATGAGCAGTTCTTC
abundance: many
d_gene: TRBD1
v_gene: TRBV7-9
j_gene: TRBJ2-1

CDR3aa: CASSAWTSGSEETQYF
CDR3nt: TGTGCCAGCAGCGCCTGGACTAGCGGGAGCGAAGAGACCCAGTACTTC
abundance: many
d_gene: TRBD2
v_gene: TRBV7-8
j_gene: TRBJ2-5

CDR3aa: CASSYSILRTGSYEQYF
CDR3nt: TGTGCCAGCAGTTACTCGATTCTAAGGACAGGGAGCTACGAGCAGTACTTC
abundance: many
d_gene: TRBD1
v_gene: TRBV6-5
j_gene: TRBJ2-7

CDR3aa: CSALLETQYF
CDR3nt: TGCAGTGCCCTTCTGGAGACCCAGTACTTC
abundance: once
d_gene: NA
v_gene: TRBV20-1
j_gene: TRBJ2-5

CDR3aa: CASSRGQGTYEQYF
CDR3nt: TGTGCCAGCAGCCGGGGACAGGGAACCTACGAGCAGTACTTC
abundance: many
d_gene: TRBD1
v_gene: TRBV4-2
j_gene: TRBJ2-7

CDR3aa: CASSSGTGNEKLFF
CDR3nt: TGCGCCAGCAGCTCCGGGACAGGGAATGAAAAACTGTTTTTT
abundance: few
d_gene: TRBD1
v_gene: TRBV5-1
j_gene: TRBJ1-4

CDR3aa: CASSFAVYNEQFF
CDR3nt: TGCGCCAGCAGCTTCGCGGTTTACAATGAGCAGTTCTTC
abundance: few
d_gene: NA
v_gene: TRBV5-1
j_gene: TRBJ2-1

CDR3aa: CASSNTENREETQYF
CDR3nt: TGTGCCAGCAGTAATACCGAAAACAGGGAAGAGACCCAGTACTTC
abundance: many
d_gene: NA
v_gene: TRBV28
j_gene: TRBJ2-5

CDR3aa: CAISEGQGKPSGNTIYF
CDR3nt: TGTGCCATCAGTGAGGGGCAGGGGAAACCCTCTGGAAACACCATATATTTT
abundance: many
d_gene: NA
v_gene: TRBV10-3
j_gene: TRBJ1-3

CDR3aa: CASSLGDATNEKLFF
CDR3nt: TGCGCCAGCAGCTTGGGGGATGCAACTAATGAAAAACTGTTTTTT
abundance: many
d_gene: NA
v_gene: TRBV5-1
j_gene: TRBJ1-4

CDR3aa: CACCPFQTGLGEQYF
CDR3nt: TGTGCCTGCTGCCCTTTTCAGACAGGATTGGGGGAGCAGTACTTC
abundance: NA
d_gene: NA
v_gene: TRBV3-1
j_gene: TRBJ2-7

CDR3aa: CASGLAHYRRELFF
CDR3nt: TGTGCTAGTGGTTTGGCCCATTACAGGAGGGAGCTGTTTTTT
abundance: once
d_gene: NA
v_gene: TRBV12-5
j_gene: TRBJ2-2

CDR3aa: CASSLIVPSKGTF
CDR3nt: TGTGCCAGCAGCTTGATCGTCCCTTCTAAGGGCACCTTC
abundance: few
d_gene: NA
v_gene: TRBV5-6
j_gene: TRBJ1-2

CDR3aa: CSARVPGQGQETQYF
CDR3nt: TGCAGTGCTAGAGTCCCGGGACAGGGGCAAGAGACCCAGTACTTC
abundance: NA
d_gene: TRBD1
v_gene: TRBV20-1
j_gene: TRBJ2-5

CDR3aa: CASSVGQNTGELFF
CDR3nt: TGTGCCAGCAGTGTGGGACAGAACACCGGGGAGCTGTTTTTT
abundance: NA
d_gene: NA
v_gene: TRBV12-3/TRBV12-4
j_gene: TRBJ2-2

CDR3aa: CASSQGAEYAQYF
CDR3nt: TGTGCCAGCAGCCAAGGGGCAGAGTACGCGCAGTATTTT
abundance: many
d_gene: NA
v_gene: TRBV14
j_gene: TRBJ2-3

CDR3aa: CASSPGRSGTWITDTQYF
CDR3nt: TGTGCCAGCAGCCCGGGACGTAGCGGGACCTGGATCACAGATACGCAGTATTTT
abundance: NA
d_gene: TRBD2
v_gene: TRBV27
j_gene: TRBJ2-3

CDR3aa: CASSFQDNEQFF
CDR3nt: TGTGCCAGCAGCTTCCAGGATAATGAGCAGTTCTTC
abundance: NA
d_gene: NA
v_gene: TRBV7-2
j_gene: TRBJ2-1

CDR3aa: CASSLAVTYEQYF
CDR3nt: TGCGCCAGCAGCTTGGCAGTTACCTACGAGCAGTACTTC
abundance: many
d_gene: NA
v_gene: TRBV5-1
j_gene: TRBJ2-7